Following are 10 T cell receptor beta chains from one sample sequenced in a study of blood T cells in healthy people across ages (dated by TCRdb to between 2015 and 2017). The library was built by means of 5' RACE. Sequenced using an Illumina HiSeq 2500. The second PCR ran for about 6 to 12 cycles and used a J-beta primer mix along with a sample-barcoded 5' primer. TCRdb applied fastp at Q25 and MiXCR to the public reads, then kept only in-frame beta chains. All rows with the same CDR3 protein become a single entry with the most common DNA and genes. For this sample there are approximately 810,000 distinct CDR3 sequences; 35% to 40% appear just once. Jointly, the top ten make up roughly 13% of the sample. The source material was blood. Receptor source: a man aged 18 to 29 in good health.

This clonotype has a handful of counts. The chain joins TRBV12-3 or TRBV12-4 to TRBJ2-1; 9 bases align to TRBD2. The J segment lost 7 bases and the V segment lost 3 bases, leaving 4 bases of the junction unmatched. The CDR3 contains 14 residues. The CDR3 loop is CASSFGGGANEQFF. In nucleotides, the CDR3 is TGTGCCAGCAGTTTCGGCGGGGGGGCAAATGAGCAGTTCTTC.

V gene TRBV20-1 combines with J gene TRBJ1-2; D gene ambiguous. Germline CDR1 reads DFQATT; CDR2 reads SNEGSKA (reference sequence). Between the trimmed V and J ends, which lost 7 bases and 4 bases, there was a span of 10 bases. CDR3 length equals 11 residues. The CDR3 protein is CSGEGVYGYTF. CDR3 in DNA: TGCAGTGGTGAGGGCGTCTATGGCTACACCTTC.

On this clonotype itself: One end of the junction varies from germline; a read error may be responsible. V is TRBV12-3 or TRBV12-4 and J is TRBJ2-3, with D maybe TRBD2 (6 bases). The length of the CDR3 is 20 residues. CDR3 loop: CASSLRDFFQARRRADTQYF. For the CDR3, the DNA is TGTGCCAGCAGTTTAAGGGACTTCTTCCAAGCTCGGAGGCGGGCAGATACGCAGTATTTC.

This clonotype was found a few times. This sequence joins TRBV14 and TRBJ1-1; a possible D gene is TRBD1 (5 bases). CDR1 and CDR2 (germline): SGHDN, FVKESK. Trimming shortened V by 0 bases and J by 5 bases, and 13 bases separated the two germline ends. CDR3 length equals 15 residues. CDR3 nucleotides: TGTGCCAGCAGCCAAGAAGCAGCGGGGGGTACTGAAGCTTTCTTT. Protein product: CASSQEAAGGTEAFF.

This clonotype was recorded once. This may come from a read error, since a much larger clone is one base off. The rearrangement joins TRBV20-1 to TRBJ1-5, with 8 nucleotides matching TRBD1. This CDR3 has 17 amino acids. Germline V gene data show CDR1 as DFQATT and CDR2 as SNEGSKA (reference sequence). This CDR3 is CSAPDLLQGGRNQPQNF. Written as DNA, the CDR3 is TGCAGTGCTCCGGACCTCTTACAGGGGGGTCGCAATCAGCCCCAGAATTTT.

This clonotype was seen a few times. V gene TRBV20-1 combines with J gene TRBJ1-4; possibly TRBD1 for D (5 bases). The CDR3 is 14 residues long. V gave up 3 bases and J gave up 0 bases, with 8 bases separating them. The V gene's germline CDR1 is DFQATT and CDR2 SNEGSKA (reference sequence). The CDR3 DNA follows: TGCAGTGCTAGTGACAGCCCAACTAATGAAAAACTGTTTTTT. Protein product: CSASDSPTNEKLFF.

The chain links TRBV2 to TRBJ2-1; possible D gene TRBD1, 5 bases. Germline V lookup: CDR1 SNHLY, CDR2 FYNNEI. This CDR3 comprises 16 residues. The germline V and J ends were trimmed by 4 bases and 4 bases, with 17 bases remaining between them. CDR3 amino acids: CASSGIQDKRYNEQFF. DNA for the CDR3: TGTGCCAGCAGTGGTATTCAGGACAAAAGGTACAATGAGCAGTTCTTC.

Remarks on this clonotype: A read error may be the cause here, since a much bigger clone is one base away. Here the CDR3 reads CASSQELSPSSDTQYF. For the CDR3, the DNA is TGTGCCAGCAGCCAAGAGTTGAGTCCGTCGTCGGATACGCAGTATTTT. The chain has TRBV4-2 and TRBJ2-3, with no clear D. The CDR3 runs to 16 residues. Trimming shortened V by 0 bases and J by 6 bases, and 16 bases separated the two germline ends. Germline lookup yields CDR1 LGHNA and CDR2 YNFKEQ.

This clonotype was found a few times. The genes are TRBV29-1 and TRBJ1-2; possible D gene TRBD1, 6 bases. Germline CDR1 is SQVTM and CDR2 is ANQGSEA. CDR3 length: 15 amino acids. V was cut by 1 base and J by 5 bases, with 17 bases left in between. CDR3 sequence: CSVEVGKGVDYGYTF. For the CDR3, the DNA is TGCAGCGTTGAAGTAGGAAAGGGGGTGGATTATGGCTACACCTTC.

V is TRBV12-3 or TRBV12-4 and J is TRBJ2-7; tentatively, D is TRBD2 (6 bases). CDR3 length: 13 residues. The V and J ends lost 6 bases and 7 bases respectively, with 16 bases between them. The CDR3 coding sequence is TGTGCCAGCAGCCCTGGAGGGGCAGATGAGCAGTACTTC. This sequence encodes CASSPGGADEQYF.